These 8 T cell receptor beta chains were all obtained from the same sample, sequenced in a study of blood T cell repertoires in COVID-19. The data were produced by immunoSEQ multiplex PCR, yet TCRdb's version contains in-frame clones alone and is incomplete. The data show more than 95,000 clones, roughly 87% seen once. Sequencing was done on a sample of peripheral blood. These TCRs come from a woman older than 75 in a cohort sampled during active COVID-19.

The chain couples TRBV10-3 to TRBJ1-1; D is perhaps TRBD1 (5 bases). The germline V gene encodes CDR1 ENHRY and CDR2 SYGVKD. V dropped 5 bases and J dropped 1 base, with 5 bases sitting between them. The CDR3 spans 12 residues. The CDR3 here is CAISQGNTEAFF. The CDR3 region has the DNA TGTGCCATCAGTCAGGGGAACACTGAAGCTTTCTTT.

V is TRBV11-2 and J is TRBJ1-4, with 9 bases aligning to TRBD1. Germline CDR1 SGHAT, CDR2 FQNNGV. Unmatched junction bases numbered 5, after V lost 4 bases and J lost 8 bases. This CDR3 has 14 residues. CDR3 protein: CASSSGQGKEKLFF. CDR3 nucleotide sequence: TGTGCCAGCAGCTCGGGACAGGGAAAGGAAAAACTGTTTTTT.

This chain's CDR3 is CASSLVVASGYNEQFF. CDR3 bases: TGCGCCAGCAGCTTGGTGGTTGCTAGCGGATACAATGAGCAGTTCTTC. This chain uses TRBV5-1 with TRBJ2-1, with 7 bases fitting TRBD2. Losses at the gene ends were 0 bases for V and 4 bases for J; bases not matched to a gene: 7. The CDR3 covers 16 residues. Germline CDR1 is SGHRS and CDR2 is YFSETQ.

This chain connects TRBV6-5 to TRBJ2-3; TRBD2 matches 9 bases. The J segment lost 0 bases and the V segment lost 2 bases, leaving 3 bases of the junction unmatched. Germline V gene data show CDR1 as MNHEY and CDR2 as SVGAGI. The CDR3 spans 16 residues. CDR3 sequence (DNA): TGTGCCAGCAGTTACCAGGGACTAGCTAGCACAGATACGCAGTATTTT. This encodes CASSYQGLASTDTQYF.

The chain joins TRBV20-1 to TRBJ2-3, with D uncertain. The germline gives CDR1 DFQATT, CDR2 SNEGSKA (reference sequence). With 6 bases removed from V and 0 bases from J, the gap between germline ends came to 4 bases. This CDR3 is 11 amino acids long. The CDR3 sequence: CSAPSTDTQYF. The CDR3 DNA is TGCAGTGCCCCTAGCACAGATACGCAGTATTTT.

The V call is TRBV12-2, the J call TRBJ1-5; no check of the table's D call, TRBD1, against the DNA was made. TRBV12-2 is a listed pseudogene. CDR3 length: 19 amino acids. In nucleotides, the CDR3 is TGTGCAAGTCGCTTAGCGTCCCCCTTGGACAGGCGAAACAATCAGCCCCAGCATTTT. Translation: CASRLASPLDRRNNQPQHF.

CDR3 in DNA: TGTGCCAGCGGCCTAGCGGGAGGTGGCAATGAGCAGTTCTTC. Its protein is CASGLAGGGNEQFF. J is TRBJ2-1 and V is TRBV11-2, with 11 bases that match TRBD2. This CDR3 has 14 amino acids. Germline V CDR1 and CDR2: SGHAT, FQNNGV. The trim removed 8 bases at V and 6 bases at J, leaving 6 bases unmatched.

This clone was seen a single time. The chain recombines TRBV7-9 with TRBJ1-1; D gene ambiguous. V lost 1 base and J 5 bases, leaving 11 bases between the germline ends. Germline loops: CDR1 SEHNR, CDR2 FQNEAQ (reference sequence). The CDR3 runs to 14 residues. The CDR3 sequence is CASSLGAPGTEAFF. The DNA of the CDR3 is TGTGCCAGCAGCTTAGGGGCCCCCGGTACTGAAGCTTTCTTT.